These 5 T cell receptor beta chains were all obtained from the same sample, sequenced in a study of tumor and adjacent non-tumor tissue in lung cancer. The template was RNA from unsorted bulk tissue. Distant lung tissue was collected more than 3 cm away from the tumor edge. Three rounds of nested PCR, following a modified ARM-PCR protocol, produced the TCRbeta library. One entry per CDR3 protein results from TCRdb running MiXCR on the multiplex PCR reads. The table has some 97,000 distinct CDR3 sequences, 50% to 70% seen once. The specimen sequenced was distant non-tumor lung tissue. The receptors were sampled from a young man with non-small cell lung cancer.

As for this clonotype: The junction does not match germline at one end; this may be a read error. The V call is TRBV11-2, the J call TRBJ1-6, with D possibly TRBD1 on 5 matching bases. The CDR3 runs to 14 residues. From germline, CDR1 is SGHAT and CDR2 FQNNGV. This chain's CDR3 is CTSSLGWGRSPLHF. As DNA, the CDR3 is TGTACCAGCAGCTTAGGCTGGGGCCGATCACCCCTCCACTTT.

About this clonotype itself: Germline and junction disagree at one end, which may indicate a read error. The chain combines TRBV11-2 with TRBJ2-6; D call uncertain. The CDR3 is 15 amino acids. Per germline, CDR1 SGHAT and CDR2 FQNNGV. The chain's CDR3 is CANTLGSSGSNVLTF. For the CDR3, the DNA is TGTGCCAACACATTAGGAAGCTCTGGGTCCAACGTCCTGACTTTC. Supplemented by reference TRBV11-2 and TRBJ2-6, the full variable domain reads EAGVAQSPRYKIIEKRQSVAFWCNPISGHATLYWYQQILGQGPKLLIQFQNNGVVDDSQLPKDRFSAERLKGVDSTLKIQPAKLEDSAVYLCANTLGSSGSNVLTFGAGSRLTVL.

This clonotype was detected a few times. The germline gene is not matched at one end of the junction; a read error may be the cause. The chain employs TRBV6-2 or TRBV6-3 and TRBJ2-1; the D gene is possibly TRBD2 (6 bases). CDR3 size: 14 residues. CDR1 MNHEY and CDR2 SVGEGT come from the germline V gene. The CDR3 DNA is TGTGCCAGCAGGATGGAGGGTACCTACAATGAGCAGTCCTTC. As protein: CASRMEGTYNEQSF.

Concerning this clonotype itself: A clone one base away is much larger, so this may be a read error. This chain joins TRBV6-1 and TRBJ2-7; either TRBD1 or TRBD2 may supply D (5 bases each). The V gene's germline CDR1 is MNHNS and CDR2 SASEGT. The CDR3 runs 15 residues. CDR3 residues: CASRPDGAFSCEQYF. The DNA of the CDR3 is TGTGCCAGCAGGCCCGACGGGGCCTTTTCCTGCGAGCAGTACTTC.

The table lists this clonotype with a few counts. This could be a read error, since a much larger clone is one nucleotide away. The chain joins TRBV6-5 to TRBJ2-7, with unresolved D. Between the trimmed V and J ends, which lost 8 bases and 7 bases, there was a span of 18 bases. The CDR3 spans 13 residues. Germline CDR1 and CDR2: MNHEY and SVGAGI. In DNA, the CDR3 is TGTGCCAGCCGGCAGGAGCCCGTGGGGGAGCAGTACTTC. It is translated as CASRQEPVGEQYF.